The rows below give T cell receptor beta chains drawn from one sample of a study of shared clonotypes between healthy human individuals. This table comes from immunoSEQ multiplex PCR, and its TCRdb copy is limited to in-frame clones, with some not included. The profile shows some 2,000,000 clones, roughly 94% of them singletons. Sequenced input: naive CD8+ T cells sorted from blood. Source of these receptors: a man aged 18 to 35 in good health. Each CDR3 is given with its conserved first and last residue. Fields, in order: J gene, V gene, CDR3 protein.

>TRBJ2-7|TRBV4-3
CASSQERDYYYEQYF
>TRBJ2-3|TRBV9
CASSHPASGSTDTQYF
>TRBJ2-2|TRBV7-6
CASSLNWGHGELFF
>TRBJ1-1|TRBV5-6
CASSFATGENTEAFF
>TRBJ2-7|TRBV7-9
CATSGPGPGQYF
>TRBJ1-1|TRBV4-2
CASSQDYGYTEAFF
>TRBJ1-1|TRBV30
CAWSVGLEAFF
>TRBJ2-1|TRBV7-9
CATLAGEYNEQFF
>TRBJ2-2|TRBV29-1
CSVPGEDTGELFF
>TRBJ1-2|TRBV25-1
CASSADGYTF
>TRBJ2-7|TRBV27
CASSPRTRGGPYEQYF
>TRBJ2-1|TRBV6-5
CASSYSNEQFF
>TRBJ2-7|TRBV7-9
CASSLVDGREVEQYF
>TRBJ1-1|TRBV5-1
CASSLAGRPNTEAFF
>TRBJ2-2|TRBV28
CASTVELAEYANTGELFF
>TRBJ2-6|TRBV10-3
CAISGGGAGANVLTF
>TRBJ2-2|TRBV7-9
CASSLGTGILFF
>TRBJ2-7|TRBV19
CASSKWQGYEQYF
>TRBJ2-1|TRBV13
CASSSGDRVQNEQFF
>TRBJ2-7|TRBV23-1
CASSQPGTSGYTYEQYF
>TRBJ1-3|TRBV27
CASRETALSGNTIYF
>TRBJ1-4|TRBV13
CASSPEGMGEKLFF
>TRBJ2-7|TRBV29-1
CSGGEDYYEQYF
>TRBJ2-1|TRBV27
CASGDRDFYNEQFF
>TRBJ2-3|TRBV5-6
CASSLGGATRDTQYF